This TCR beta chain was documented in a study of cytomegalovirus exposure and HLA in healthy donors. CDR3 length: 16 residues. Trimming removed 0 bases from V and 4 bases from J, with 14 bases in between. The germline V gene has CDR1 SGHRS and CDR2 YFSETQ. General observations from the study: TCR beta V- and J-gene trimming, according to a later analysis, was linked to a missense DCLRE1C variant.

A multiplex PCR was run with 60 Vbeta primers and 13 Jbeta primers. Profiling relied on immunoSEQ multiplex PCR, and the TCRdb table lists in-frame clones only, not all of them. This sample has over 100,000 clones, with around 80% found just once. With respect to this clone: Its matching antigen is unknown.

The rearrangement links TRBV5-1 to TRBJ1-3; possible D gene TRBD1, 6 bases. Sequenced: PBMCs. This receptor was taken from a man younger than 40 in good health and CMV-seronegative. In DNA, the CDR3 is TGCGCCAGCAGCTTGGAGTTGAGGGGGAGAGGAAACACCATATATTTT. It is translated as CASSLELRGRGNTIYF.